This T cell receptor beta chain was captured in a study of beta chain features in type 1 diabetes. Overall study context: Healthy donors, compared against patients, showed similar age, gender and cell yields. Study observations and caveats: Among all four CD4+ subsets, Type 1 diabetes patients had TCRB CDR3s that were moderately but significantly shorter.

On this clone itself: No antigen is known for it.

The germline V gene has CDR1 SGHTA and CDR2 FQGNSA. V dropped 5 bases and J dropped 3 bases, with 7 bases sitting between them. The CDR3 contains 13 residues. Sorting of CD4+ naive, central memory, regulatory and stem cell-like memory cells was performed via CD45RO/CCR7/CD25/CD127/CD95/CD27. Since all of the isolated RNA was reverse transcribed, expressed TCRB transcripts were what got sequenced. The method was immunoSEQ multiplex PCR; TCRdb's version includes in-frame clones alone and lacks a portion of them. Seen here are 150,000 to 170,000 clones, under 13% observed once, and the top ten hold more than 0.4%.

Sequencing was done on a sample of central memory CD4+ T cells from blood. The chain joins TRBV7-2 to TRBJ1-4, with D uncertain. The origin of this receptor is a man aged 25 to 40 with type 1 diabetes. The CDR3 is CASSPLSNEKLFF. As DNA, the CDR3 is TGTGCCAGCAGCCCCCTTTCTAATGAAAAACTGTTTTTT. Full variable domain (missing parts from reference TRBV7-2 and TRBJ1-4): GAGVSQSPSNKVTEKGKDVELRCDPISGHTALYWYRQSLGQGLEFLIYFQGNSAPDKSGLPSDRFSAERTGGSVSTLTIQRTQQEDSAVYLCASSPLSNEKLFFGSGTQLSVL.